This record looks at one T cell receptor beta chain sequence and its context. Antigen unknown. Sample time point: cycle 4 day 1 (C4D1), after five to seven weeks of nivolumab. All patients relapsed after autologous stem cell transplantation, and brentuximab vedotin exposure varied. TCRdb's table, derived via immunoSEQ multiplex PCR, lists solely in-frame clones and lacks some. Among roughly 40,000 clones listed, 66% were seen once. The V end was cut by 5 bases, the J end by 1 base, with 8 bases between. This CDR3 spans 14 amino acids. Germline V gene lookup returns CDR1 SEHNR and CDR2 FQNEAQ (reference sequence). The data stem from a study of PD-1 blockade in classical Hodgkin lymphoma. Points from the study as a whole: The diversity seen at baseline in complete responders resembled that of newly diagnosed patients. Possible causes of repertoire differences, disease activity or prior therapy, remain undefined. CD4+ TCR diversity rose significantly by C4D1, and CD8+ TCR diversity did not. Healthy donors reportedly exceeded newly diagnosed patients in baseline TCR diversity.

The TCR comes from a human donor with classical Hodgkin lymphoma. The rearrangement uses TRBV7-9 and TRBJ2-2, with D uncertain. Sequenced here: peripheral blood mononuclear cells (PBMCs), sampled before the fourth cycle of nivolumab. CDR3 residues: CASSPLLNTGELFF. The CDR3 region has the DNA TGTGCCAGCAGCCCCCTCCTGAACACCGGGGAGCTGTTTTTT.